This TCR beta chain was retrieved from a study of blood T cell repertoires in COVID-19. Study as a whole: COVID-19 samples, acute and convalescent, were from the United States, Italy and Spain. PBMCs, B-cell-depleted T cells, or T cells were the source of the cDNA or gDNA that made up the material.

The CDR3 length is 15 residues. Germline CDR1 and CDR2: MDHEN and SYDVKM. V gave up 4 bases and J gave up 0 bases, with 7 bases separating them. Cohorts were based on clinical histories the participants reported. Data came from immunoSEQ multiplex PCR; TCRdb stores just in-frame clones and leaves some out. The sample includes a few hundred thousand clones, around four fifths of them seen just once. The clonotype originates from a man aged 25 to 40 with acute COVID-19. Sequenced material: PBMCs or T cells enriched from blood (not recorded which). The chain has TRBV28 and TRBJ2-6; D may be TRBD1 (5 bases). The CDR3: CASSSGYSGANVLTF. CDR3 coding DNA: TGTGCCAGCAGTTCAGGGTACTCTGGGGCCAACGTCCTGACTTTC.